This entry concerns a single T cell receptor beta chain. Antigen specificity is unknown. Sequencing was performed with immunoSEQ multiplex PCR; in TCRdb, only in-frame clones are kept and a portion is missing. The data contain more than 90,000 clones, more than 85% of them singletons. The data stem from a study of T cell responses to AZD1222 COVID-19 vaccine. The CDR3 consists of 16 residues. V gave up 5 bases and J gave up 3 bases, with 17 bases separating them. Germline CDR1 and CDR2: LNHDA and SQIVND (reference sequence). General study results and limits: Seropositive at baseline were only 5 to 7 AZD1222 recipients. Samples come after the peak T cell response, not at day 14. The donors showed a predominance of white British ancestry and of females, with possible underestimation of clonal diversity. Spike was spanned by vaccine-associated CD4 TCRs, with dominance at 160-218 and 743-854.

The TCR sequence derives from an adult who received the AZD1222 COVID-19 vaccine. This specimen consisted of peripheral blood, obtained 28 days after the second AZD1222 dose. The chain carries TRBV19 and TRBJ1-5; a weak D match, TRBD1 (5 bases). The CDR3 is CASSPSTGVNNQPQHF. The CDR3 region has the DNA TGTGCCAGTAGTCCTTCTACAGGAGTGAACAATCAGCCCCAGCATTTT.